One and the same sample provided the 12 T cell receptor beta chains below, sequenced in a study of blood T cell repertoires in COVID-19. This table comes from immunoSEQ multiplex PCR, and its TCRdb copy is limited to in-frame clones, with some not included. The sample consists of 490,000 or so clones, roughly 90% of them appearing once. What was sequenced was PBMCs or T cells enriched from blood (not recorded which). These receptors came from a woman in her thirties or forties who had recovered from COVID-19.

The V call is TRBV3-1 (or the pseudogene TRBV3-2), the J call TRBJ2-3, with a weak D call TRBD2 (5 bases). The germline V and J ends were trimmed by 4 bases and 0 bases, with 11 bases remaining between them. From germline, CDR1 is LGHDT and CDR2 YNNKEL (reference sequence). The CDR3 runs to 15 residues. The CDR3: CASSPSGASTDTQYF. The DNA for the CDR3 is TGTGCCAGCAGCCCGAGCGGAGCTAGCACAGATACGCAGTATTTT.

The J gene is TRBJ1-1, the V gene TRBV5-1; no firm D call. The V and J ends lost 0 bases and 1 base respectively, with 7 bases between them. Germline CDR1 SGHRS, CDR2 YFSETQ. The CDR3 is made up of 14 amino acids. CDR3 in amino acids: CASSLEQPNTEAFF. The DNA for the CDR3 is TGCGCCAGCAGCTTGGAACAGCCGAACACTGAAGCTTTCTTT.

V and J are TRBV5-5 and TRBJ1-2; 7 nucleotides match TRBD1. The ends lost 1 base at V and 3 bases at J; junction bases unmatched: 6. The CDR3 is 15 residues long. Germline V CDR1 and CDR2: SGHKS, YYEKEE (reference sequence). As DNA, the CDR3 is TGTGCCAGCAGCTTGACCGGGACAGAGCACTATGGCTACACCTTC. Protein: CASSLTGTEHYGYTF.

The rearrangement uses TRBV5-5 and TRBJ1-2; 8 bases are shared with TRBD1. CDR3 length: 14 amino acids. After removal of 0 bases from V and 7 bases from J, the junction contained 5 bases not matched to a gene. Germline CDR1 reads SGHKS; CDR2 reads YYEKEE (reference sequence). The CDR3 spells CASSLAGGVIGYTF. The CDR3 coding sequence is TGTGCCAGCAGCTTGGCAGGGGGCGTTATTGGCTACACCTTC.

Remarks on this clone: The identical CDR3 is also encoded by other nucleotide sequences in the sample. The rearrangement uses TRBV4-3 and TRBJ2-1; 10 bases line up with TRBD2. The germline gives CDR1 LGHNA, CDR2 YSLEER. J was trimmed by 4 bases and V by 1 base; bases with no gene match: 1. The CDR3 covers 15 residues. CDR3 sequence reads: CASSQGTSGYNEQFF. For the CDR3, the DNA is TGCGCCAGCAGCCAAGGGACTAGCGGTTACAATGAGCAGTTCTTC.

This chain uses TRBV19 with TRBJ1-1, with D possibly TRBD1 on 5 matching bases. Trimming removed 1 base at V and 6 bases at J, with 15 bases between. From germline, CDR1 is LNHDA and CDR2 SQIVND (reference sequence). This CDR3 has 15 residues. As DNA, the CDR3 is TGTGCCAGTAGTATAGTTGGGCAGGGCATCGCTGAAGCTTTCTTT. It specifies CASSIVGQGIAEAFF. Together with reference TRBV19 and TRBJ1-1, the CDR3 gives the full variable domain: DGGITQSPKYLFRKEGQNVTLSCEQNLNHDAMYWYRQDPGQGLRLIYYSQIVNDFQKGDIAEGYSVSREKKESFPLTVTSAQKNPTAFYLCASSIVGQGIAEAFFGQGTRLTVV.

The genes are TRBV4-2 and TRBJ1-1; 12 bases align to TRBD1. The V segment lost 0 bases and the J segment 10 bases; nucleotides outside the gene matches: 12. Germline V lookup: CDR1 LGHNA, CDR2 YNFKEQ. The CDR3 is 17 residues long. DNA for the CDR3: TGTGCCAGCAGCCAAGATCTAGCTCCGGGACAGGGGGCGGTAGCTTTCTTT. Its protein product is CASSQDLAPGQGAVAFF.

The chain combines TRBV7-9 with TRBJ2-1; D gene uncertain. This CDR3 has 14 amino acids. Between the trimmed V and J ends, which lost 5 bases and 6 bases, there was a span of 14 bases. Germline assignment: CDR1 SEHNR and CDR2 FQNEAQ (reference sequence). CDR3 bases: TGTGCCAGCAGCCCTAGTATCAACCGCAATGAGCAGTTCTTC. Translated: CASSPSINRNEQFF. The variable domain in full, with the rest retrieved from reference TRBV7-9 and TRBJ2-1, is DTGVSQNPRHKITKRGQNVTFRCDPISEHNRLYWYRQTLGQGPEFLTYFQNEAQLEKSRLLSDRFSAERPKGSFSTLEIQRTEQGDSAMYLCASSPSINRNEQFFGPGTRLTVL.

The rearrangement joins TRBV9 to TRBJ2-7, with D maybe TRBD2 (6 bases). Trimming pared 0 bases from V and 0 bases from J, leaving 13 bases between. The length of the CDR3 is 16 residues. Looked up from germline, CDR1 is SGDLS and CDR2 is YYNGEE. The CDR3 here is CASSVAPLASSYEQYF. For the CDR3, the DNA is TGTGCCAGCAGCGTAGCCCCGCTAGCGAGCTCCTACGAGCAGTACTTC.

This sequence joins TRBV9 and TRBJ2-2, with a possible D match to TRBD2 (6 bases). The germline V and J ends were trimmed by 4 bases and 5 bases, with 18 bases remaining between them. CDR3 length: 16 residues. In germline, CDR1 is SGDLS, CDR2 YYNGEE. The CDR3 reads CASSRMRGGGTGELFF. The DNA for the CDR3 is TGTGCCAGCAGCCGGATGCGGGGTGGTGGAACCGGGGAGCTGTTTTTT.

This clone was detected only a few times. The V gene is TRBV2, the J gene TRBJ1-4; TRBD1 might be the D (6 bases). V shed 3 bases and J shed 5 bases, with 10 bases lying between them. The length of the CDR3 is 14 residues. CDR1 and CDR2 from the germline V gene are SNHLY and FYNNEI. CDR3 nucleotides: TGTGCCAGCAGTGAGAACAGGGAGAATGAAAAACTGTTTTTT. Translation gives CASSENRENEKLFF.

This chain joins TRBV5-4 and TRBJ2-2, with 7 bases matching TRBD1. Germline CDR1 is SGHNT and CDR2 is YYREEE (reference sequence). The CDR3 runs 15 residues. The J segment lost 1 base and the V segment lost 4 bases, leaving 4 bases of the junction unmatched. CDR3 nucleotides: TGTGCCAGCAGCCCCCGACAGGGGAACACCGGGGAGCTGTTTTTT. This sequence encodes CASSPRQGNTGELFF.